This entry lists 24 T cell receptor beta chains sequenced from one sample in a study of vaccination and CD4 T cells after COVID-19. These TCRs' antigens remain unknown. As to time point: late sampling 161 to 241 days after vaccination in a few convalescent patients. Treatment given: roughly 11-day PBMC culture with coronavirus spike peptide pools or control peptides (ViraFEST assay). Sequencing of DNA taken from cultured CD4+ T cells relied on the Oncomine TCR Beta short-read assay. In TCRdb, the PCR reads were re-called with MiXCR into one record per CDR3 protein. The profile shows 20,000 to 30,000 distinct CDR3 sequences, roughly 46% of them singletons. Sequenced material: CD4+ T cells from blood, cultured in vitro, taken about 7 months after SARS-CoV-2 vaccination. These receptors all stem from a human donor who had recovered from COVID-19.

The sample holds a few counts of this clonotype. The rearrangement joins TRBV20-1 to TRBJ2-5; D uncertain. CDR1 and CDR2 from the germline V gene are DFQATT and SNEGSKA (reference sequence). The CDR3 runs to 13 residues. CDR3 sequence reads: CSIAQAPQETQYF. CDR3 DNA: TGCAGCATCGCACAAGCGCCTCAAGAGACCCAGTACTTC.

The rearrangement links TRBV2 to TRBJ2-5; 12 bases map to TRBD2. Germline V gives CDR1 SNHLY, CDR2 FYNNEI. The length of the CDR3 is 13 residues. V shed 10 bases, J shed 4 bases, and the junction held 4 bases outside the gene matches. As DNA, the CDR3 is TGTGCCACGACGGGACTAGCGGGAGAGACCCAGTACTTC. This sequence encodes CATTGLAGETQYF.

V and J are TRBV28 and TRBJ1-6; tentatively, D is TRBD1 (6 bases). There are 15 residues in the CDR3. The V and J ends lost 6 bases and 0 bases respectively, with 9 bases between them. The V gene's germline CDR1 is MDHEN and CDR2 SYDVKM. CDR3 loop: CASSPRGSYNSPLHF. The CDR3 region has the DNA TGTGCCAGCAGCCCCAGGGGCTCCTATAATTCACCCCTCCACTTT.

The CDR3 reads CASSRTGDYEQYF. The CDR3 DNA follows: TGTGCCAGCTCACGGACAGGAGACTACGAGCAGTACTTC. The chain employs TRBV18 and TRBJ2-7; TRBD1 matches at 7 bases. Germline lookup yields CDR1 KGHSH and CDR2 LQKENI. V gave up 4 bases and J gave up 3 bases; unmatched junction bases: 3. This CDR3 comprises 13 residues.

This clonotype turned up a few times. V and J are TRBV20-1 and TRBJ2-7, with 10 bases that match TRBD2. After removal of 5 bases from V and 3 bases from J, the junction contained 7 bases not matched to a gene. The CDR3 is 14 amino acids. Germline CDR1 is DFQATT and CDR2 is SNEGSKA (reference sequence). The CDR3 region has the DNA TGCAGTGCTGAAAGGACTAGCGGACACTACGAGCAGTACTTC. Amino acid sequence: CSAERTSGHYEQYF.

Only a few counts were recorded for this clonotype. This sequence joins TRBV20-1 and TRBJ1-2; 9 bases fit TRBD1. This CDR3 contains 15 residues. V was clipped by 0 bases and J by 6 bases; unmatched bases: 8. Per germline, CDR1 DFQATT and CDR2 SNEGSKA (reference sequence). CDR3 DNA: TGCAGTGCTAGAGATTTTTCCGGGACAGGGAATGGCTACACCTTC. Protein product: CSARDFSGTGNGYTF.

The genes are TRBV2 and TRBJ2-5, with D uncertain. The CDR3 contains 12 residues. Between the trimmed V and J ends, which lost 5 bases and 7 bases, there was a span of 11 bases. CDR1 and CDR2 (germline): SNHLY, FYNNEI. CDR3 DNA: TGTGCCAGCAGTCTCTCCGGTTGGACCCAGTACTTC. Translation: CASSLSGWTQYF.

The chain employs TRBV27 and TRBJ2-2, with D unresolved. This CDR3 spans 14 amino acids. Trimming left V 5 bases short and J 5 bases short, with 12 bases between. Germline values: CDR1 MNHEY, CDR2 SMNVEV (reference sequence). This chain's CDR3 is CASSVLVRTGELFF. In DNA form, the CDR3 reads TGTGCCAGCAGTGTCCTGGTACGGACCGGGGAGCTGTTTTTT.

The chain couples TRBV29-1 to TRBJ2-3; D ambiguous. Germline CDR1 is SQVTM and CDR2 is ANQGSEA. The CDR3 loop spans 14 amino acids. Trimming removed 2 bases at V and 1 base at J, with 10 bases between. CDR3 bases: TGCAGCGTTGAAAAGGCTGCAGGCACAGATACGCAGTATTTT. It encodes CSVEKAAGTDTQYF.

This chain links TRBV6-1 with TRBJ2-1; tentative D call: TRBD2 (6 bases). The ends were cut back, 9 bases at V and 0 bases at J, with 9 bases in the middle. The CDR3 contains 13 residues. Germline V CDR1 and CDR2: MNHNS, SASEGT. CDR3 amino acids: CASTGSSYNEQFF. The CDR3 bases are TGTGCCAGTACCGGGAGCTCCTACAATGAGCAGTTCTTC.

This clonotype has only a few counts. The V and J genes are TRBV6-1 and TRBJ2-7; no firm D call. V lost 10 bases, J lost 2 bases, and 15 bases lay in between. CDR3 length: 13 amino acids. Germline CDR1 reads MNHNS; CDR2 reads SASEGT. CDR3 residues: CATQKLGAYEQYF. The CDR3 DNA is TGTGCCACCCAAAAGCTTGGGGCCTACGAGCAGTACTTC.

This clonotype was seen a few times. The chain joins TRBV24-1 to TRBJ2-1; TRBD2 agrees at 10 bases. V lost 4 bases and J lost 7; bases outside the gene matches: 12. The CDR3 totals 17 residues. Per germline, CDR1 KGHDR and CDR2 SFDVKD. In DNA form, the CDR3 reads TGTGCCACCAGTGACCCGACGCTAGCGGGAGAGGTAAATGAGCAGTTCTTC. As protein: CATSDPTLAGEVNEQFF.

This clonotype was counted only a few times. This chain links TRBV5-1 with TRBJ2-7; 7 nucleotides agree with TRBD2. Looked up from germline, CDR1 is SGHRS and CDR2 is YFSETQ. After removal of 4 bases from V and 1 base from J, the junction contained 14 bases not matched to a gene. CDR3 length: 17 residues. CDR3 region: CASSVAPPGGGSYEQYF. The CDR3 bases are TGCGCCAGCAGCGTCGCCCCTCCGGGAGGAGGGTCCTACGAGCAGTACTTC.

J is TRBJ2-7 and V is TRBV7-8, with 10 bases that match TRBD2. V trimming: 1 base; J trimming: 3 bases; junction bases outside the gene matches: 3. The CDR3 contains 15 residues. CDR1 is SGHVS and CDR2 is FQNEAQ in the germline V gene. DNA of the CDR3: TGTGCCAGCAGCTTAGGAGCTAGCGGGAGCTACGAGCAGTACTTC. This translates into CASSLGASGSYEQYF.

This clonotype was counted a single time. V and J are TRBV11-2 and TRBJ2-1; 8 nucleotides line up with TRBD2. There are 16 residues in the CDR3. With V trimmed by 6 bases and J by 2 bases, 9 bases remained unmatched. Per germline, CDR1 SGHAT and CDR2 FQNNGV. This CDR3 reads CASSPSGSTPYNEQFF. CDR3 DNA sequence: TGTGCCAGCAGTCCTAGCGGGTCCACGCCCTACAATGAGCAGTTCTTC. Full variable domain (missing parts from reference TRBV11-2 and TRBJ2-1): EAGVAQSPRYKIIEKRQSVAFWCNPISGHATLYWYQQILGQGPKLLIQFQNNGVVDDSQLPKDRFSAERLKGVDSTLKIQPAKLEDSAVYLCASSPSGSTPYNEQFFGPGTRLTVL.

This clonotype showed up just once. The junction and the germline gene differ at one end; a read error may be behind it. The CDR3 loop reads CSVTRDRGRWVLF. The CDR3 nucleotides read TGCAGCGTTACACGGGACAGGGGGCGATGGGTTCTCTTC. The chain links TRBV29-1 to TRBJ1-2, with 12 bases fitting TRBD1. CDR3 length: 13 residues. The germline V gene encodes CDR1 SQVTM and CDR2 ANQGSEA.

For the CDR3, the DNA is TGCAGCGTTGAACCTAGCGGGCGAACACAAGAGACCCAGTACTTC. Amino acids: CSVEPSGRTQETQYF. The chain employs TRBV29-1 and TRBJ2-5; 8 bases are a match to TRBD2. Germline V lookup: CDR1 SQVTM, CDR2 ANQGSEA. V shed 2 bases and J 2 bases; nucleotides not matched to a gene: 7. The CDR3 consists of 15 residues. Full variable domain (remainder filled in from reference TRBV29-1 and TRBJ2-5): SAVISQKPSRDICQRGTSLTIQCQVDSQVTMMFWYRQQPGQSLTLIATANQGSEATYESGFVIDKFPISRPNLTFSTLTVSNMSPEDSSIYLCSVEPSGRTQETQYFGPGTRLLVL.

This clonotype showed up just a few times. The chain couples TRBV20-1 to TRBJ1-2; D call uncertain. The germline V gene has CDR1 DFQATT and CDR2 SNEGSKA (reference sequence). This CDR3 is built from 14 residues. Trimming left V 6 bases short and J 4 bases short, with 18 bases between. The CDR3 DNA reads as TGCAGTGCCCGGACGGGAAGACGCAGCTATGGCTACACCTTC. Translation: CSARTGRRSYGYTF.

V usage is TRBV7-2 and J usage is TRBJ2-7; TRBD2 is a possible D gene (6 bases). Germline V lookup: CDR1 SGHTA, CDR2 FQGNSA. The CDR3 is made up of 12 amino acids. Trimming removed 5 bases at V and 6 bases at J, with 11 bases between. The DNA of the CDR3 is TGTGCCAGCAGCCGGGAGATCGGCGAGCAGTACTTC. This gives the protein CASSREIGEQYF.

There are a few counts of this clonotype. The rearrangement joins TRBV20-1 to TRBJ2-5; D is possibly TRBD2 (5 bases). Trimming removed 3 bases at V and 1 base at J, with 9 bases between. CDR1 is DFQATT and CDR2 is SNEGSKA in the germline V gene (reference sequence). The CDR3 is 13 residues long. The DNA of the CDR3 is TGCAGTGCTAGTTCCGGACTCCAAGAGACCCAGTACTTC. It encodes CSASSGLQETQYF.

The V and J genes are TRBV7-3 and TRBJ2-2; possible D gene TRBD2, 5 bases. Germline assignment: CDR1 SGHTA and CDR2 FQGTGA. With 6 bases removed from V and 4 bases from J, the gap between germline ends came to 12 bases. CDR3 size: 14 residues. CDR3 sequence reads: CASRRLAGTGELFF. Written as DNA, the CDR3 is TGTGCCAGCAGAAGGCTAGCTGGCACCGGGGAGCTGTTTTTT.

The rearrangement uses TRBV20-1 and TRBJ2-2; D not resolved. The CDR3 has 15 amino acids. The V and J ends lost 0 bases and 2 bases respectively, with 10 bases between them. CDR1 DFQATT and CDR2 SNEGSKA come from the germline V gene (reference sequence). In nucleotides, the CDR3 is TGCAGTGCTAGAGATTTGGGCTCCAACACCGGGGAGCTGTTTTTT. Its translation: CSARDLGSNTGELFF.

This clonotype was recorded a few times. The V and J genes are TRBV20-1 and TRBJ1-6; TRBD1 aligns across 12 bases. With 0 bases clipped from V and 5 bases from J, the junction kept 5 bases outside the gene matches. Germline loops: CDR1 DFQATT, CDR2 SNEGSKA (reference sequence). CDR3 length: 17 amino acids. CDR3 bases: TGCAGTGCTAGAGACCCGGGACAGGGGGCGAATAATTCACCCCTCCACTTT. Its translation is CSARDPGQGANNSPLHF.

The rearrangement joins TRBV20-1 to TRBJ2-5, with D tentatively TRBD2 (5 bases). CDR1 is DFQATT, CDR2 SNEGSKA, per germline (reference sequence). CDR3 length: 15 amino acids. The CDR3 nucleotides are TGCAGCTCCCCCGGCGGTGGAGGTCGCCAAGAGACCCAGTACTTC. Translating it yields CSSPGGGGRQETQYF.